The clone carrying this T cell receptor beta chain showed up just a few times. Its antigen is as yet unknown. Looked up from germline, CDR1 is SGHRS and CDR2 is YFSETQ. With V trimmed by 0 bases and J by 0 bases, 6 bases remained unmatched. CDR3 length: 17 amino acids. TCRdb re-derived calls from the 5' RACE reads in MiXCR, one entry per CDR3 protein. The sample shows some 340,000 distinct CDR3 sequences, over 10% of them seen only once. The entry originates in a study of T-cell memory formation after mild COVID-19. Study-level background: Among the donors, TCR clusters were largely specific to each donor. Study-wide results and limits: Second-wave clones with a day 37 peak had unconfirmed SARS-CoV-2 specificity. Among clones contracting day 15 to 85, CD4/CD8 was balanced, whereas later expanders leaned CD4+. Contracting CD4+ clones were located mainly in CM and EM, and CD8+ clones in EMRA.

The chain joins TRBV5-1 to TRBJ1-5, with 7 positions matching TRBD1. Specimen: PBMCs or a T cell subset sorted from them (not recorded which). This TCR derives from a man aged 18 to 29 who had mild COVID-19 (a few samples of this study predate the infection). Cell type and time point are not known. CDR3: CASSLGYEGASNQPQHF. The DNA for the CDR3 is TGCGCCAGCAGCTTGGGATATGAGGGGGCTAGCAATCAGCCCCAGCATTTT.